A single sample gave rise to the 24 T cell receptor beta chains below, sequenced in a study of blood T cell repertoires in COVID-19. Produced via immunoSEQ multiplex PCR; TCRdb's table is partial and in-frame only. This sample has about 200,000 clones, with 82% found just once. Sequencing input: PBMCs or T cells enriched from blood (not recorded which). Receptors originate from a man in his forties who had recovered from COVID-19.

V gene TRBV5-6 combines with J gene TRBJ2-7; D perhaps matches TRBD1 (5 bases). This CDR3 has 14 residues. The germline gives CDR1 SGHDT, CDR2 YYEEEE. Trimming left V 0 bases short and J 2 bases short, with 9 bases between. CDR3 sequence reads: CASSLVAGPYEQYF. CDR3 coding DNA: TGTGCCAGCAGCTTGGTGGCAGGGCCCTACGAGCAGTACTTC. Looking up the rest from reference TRBV5-6 and TRBJ2-7 gives the full variable domain: DAGVTQSPTHLIKTRGQQVTLRCSPKSGHDTVSWYQQALGQGPQFIFQYYEEEERQRGNFPDRFSGHQFPNYSSELNVNALLLGDSALYLCASSLVAGPYEQYFGPGTRLTVT.

This rearrangement joins TRBV5-1 to TRBJ1-1, with 8 positions matching TRBD1. The CDR3 totals 15 residues. V lost 1 base, J lost 2 bases, and 4 bases stayed unmatched. CDR1 is SGHRS, CDR2 YFSETQ, per germline. The CDR3 loop is CASSLMTGVNTEAFF. In DNA form, the CDR3 reads TGCGCCAGCAGCTTGATGACAGGGGTAAACACTGAAGCTTTCTTT.

J is TRBJ1-2 and V is TRBV30; D is uncertain. CDR1 GTSNPN and CDR2 SVGIG come from the germline V gene (reference sequence). The V gene lost 1 base and the J gene lost 4 bases, with 10 bases spanning the gap. The CDR3 is made up of 13 amino acids. CDR3 sequence reads: CAWSGQNLYGYTF. The CDR3 DNA is TGTGCCTGGAGTGGGCAGAACCTCTATGGCTACACCTTC.

J is TRBJ1-2 and V is TRBV5-1; a possible D gene is TRBD1 (6 bases). The CDR3 contains 16 residues. CDR1 SGHRS and CDR2 YFSETQ come from the germline V gene. V was pared by 2 bases and J by 4 bases, with 18 bases between. CDR3 sequence: CASSFIGGAGAYGYTF. CDR3 coding DNA: TGCGCCAGCAGCTTCATCGGGGGCGCGGGGGCCTATGGCTACACCTTC.

The chain carries TRBV6-5 and TRBJ2-3; D is possibly TRBD2 (5 bases). V lost 9 bases and J lost 3, with 16 bases in between. The CDR3 is 14 residues long. Germline loops: CDR1 MNHEY, CDR2 SVGAGI. CDR3 region: CASTREGTTDTQYF. CDR3 sequence (DNA): TGTGCCAGTACTCGAGAGGGAACTACAGATACGCAGTATTTT.

The chain carries TRBV2 and TRBJ1-4; D may be TRBD1 (6 bases). CDR1 and CDR2 (germline): SNHLY, FYNNEI. This CDR3 contains 14 residues. Trimming cost V 3 bases and J 8 bases, with 13 bases left between them. The DNA of the CDR3 is TGTGCCAGCAGTGAGGCAGGGGTGAGAGAAAAACTGTTTTTT. The encoded protein is CASSEAGVREKLFF.

The chain combines TRBV5-1 with TRBJ2-5; possible D gene TRBD2, 6 bases. Between the trimmed V and J ends, which lost 4 bases and 7 bases, there was a span of 17 bases. The CDR3 contains 14 residues. Germline CDR1 SGHRS, CDR2 YFSETQ. Here the CDR3 DNA reads TGCGCCAGCAGCCCGGGGCGCGGGGAGAGGACCCAGTACTTC. It encodes CASSPGRGERTQYF.

This chain uses TRBV9 with TRBJ1-3, with D tentatively TRBD1 (6 bases). This CDR3 spans 16 amino acids. V was cut by 0 bases and J by 3 bases, with 13 bases left in between. The germline V gene has CDR1 SGDLS and CDR2 YYNGEE. CDR3 in amino acids: CASSVGGGGHGNTIYF. The CDR3 DNA reads as TGTGCCAGCAGCGTAGGAGGGGGGGGTCATGGAAACACCATATATTTT.

The V and J genes are TRBV18 and TRBJ1-2, with D possibly being TRBD1 (5 bases). V dropped 3 bases and J dropped 0 bases, with 8 bases sitting between them. The CDR3 is made up of 14 amino acids. Germline V gene data show CDR1 as KGHSH and CDR2 as LQKENI. The CDR3 sequence is CASSPPGTNYGYTF. For the CDR3, the DNA is TGTGCCAGCTCACCTCCAGGGACTAACTATGGCTACACCTTC.

The J gene is TRBJ2-7, the V gene TRBV2, with 7 nucleotides matching TRBD2. This CDR3 is built from 13 residues. The trim removed 7 bases at V and 5 bases at J, leaving 8 bases unmatched. Germline V lookup: CDR1 SNHLY, CDR2 FYNNEI. CDR3 amino acids: CASKTSLADEQYF. CDR3 bases: TGTGCCAGCAAGACTTCCCTAGCGGACGAGCAGTACTTC.

The rearrangement links TRBV11-2 to TRBJ1-1; 9 nucleotides agree with TRBD1. The J segment lost 10 bases and the V segment lost 4 bases, leaving 13 bases of the junction unmatched. CDR1 and CDR2 (germline): SGHAT, FQNNGV. The CDR3 loop spans 15 amino acids. The CDR3 spells CASSSEGDRVLLAFF. CDR3 nucleotides: TGTGCCAGCAGCTCCGAGGGGGACAGGGTTTTATTAGCTTTCTTT.

This clone has just a few counts. The V call is TRBV11-3, the J call TRBJ2-1, with D unclear. The germline V gene has CDR1 SGHNT and CDR2 YENEEA. V was shortened by 2 bases and J by 0 bases, with 11 bases between the two germline ends. This CDR3 region has 16 residues. The DNA for the CDR3 is TGTGCCAGCAGCTTAATGAGTGACACCTCCTACAATGAGCAGTTCTTC. Translation: CASSLMSDTSYNEQFF.

V is TRBV5-1 and J is TRBJ2-5; a possible D gene is TRBD2 (6 bases). Germline V gene lookup returns CDR1 SGHRS and CDR2 YFSETQ. This CDR3 is built from 16 residues. With 3 bases removed from V and 2 bases from J, the gap between germline ends came to 17 bases. CDR3 coding DNA: TGCGCCAGCAGCTCGGGACTCATCGCCCTTCAAGAGACCCAGTACTTC. Residues: CASSSGLIALQETQYF.

The rearrangement joins TRBV27 to TRBJ1-2; TRBD1 might be the D (5 bases). V gave up 0 bases and J gave up 5 bases, with 16 bases separating them. Per the germline V gene, CDR1 is MNHEY and CDR2 is SMNVEV (reference sequence). This CDR3 contains 16 residues. In DNA, the CDR3 is TGTGCCAGCAGTTTATCTCCCCCACGAGGGACTTATGGCTACACCTTC. This gives the protein CASSLSPPRGTYGYTF.

V is TRBV9 and J is TRBJ2-3; D perhaps matches TRBD2 (6 bases). Germline V CDR1 and CDR2: SGDLS, YYNGEE. This CDR3 region has 15 residues. The V end was cut by 4 bases, the J end by 1 base, with 13 bases between. The CDR3 here is CASSPWEAGTDTQYF. CDR3 nucleotides: TGTGCCAGCAGCCCTTGGGAGGCCGGCACAGATACGCAGTATTTT.

V usage is TRBV18 and J usage is TRBJ1-2; D is uncertain. The ends were cut back, 1 base at V and 1 base at J, with 13 bases in the middle. This CDR3 is 16 amino acids long. CDR1 KGHSH and CDR2 LQKENI come from the germline V gene. The CDR3 is CASSPRVNTDNYGYTF. The CDR3 DNA sequence: TGTGCCAGCTCACCACGAGTTAACACAGATAACTATGGCTACACCTTC.

This rearrangement joins TRBV29-1 to TRBJ1-1; no clear D. This CDR3 contains 15 residues. CDR1 is SQVTM, CDR2 ANQGSEA, per germline. V was trimmed by 6 bases and J by 1 base, leaving 18 bases between them. Here the CDR3 reads CSVPTPRGPNTEAFF. The CDR3 DNA reads TGCAGCGTCCCGACACCCCGAGGGCCGAACACTGAAGCTTTCTTT.

The chain couples TRBV19 to TRBJ1-3; 8 bases agree with TRBD1. The germline V gene has CDR1 LNHDA and CDR2 SQIVND (reference sequence). The ends lost 5 bases at V and 6 bases at J; junction bases unmatched: 18. The CDR3 contains 18 residues. The CDR3 is CASSSPLRSRQGSNTIYF. CDR3 nucleotide sequence: TGTGCCAGTAGTTCCCCACTCCGCTCTAGACAGGGGTCAAACACCATATATTTT. The full variable domain, with the rest looked up from reference TRBV19 and TRBJ1-3, is DGGITQSPKYLFRKEGQNVTLSCEQNLNHDAMYWYRQDPGQGLRLIYYSQIVNDFQKGDIAEGYSVSREKKESFPLTVTSAQKNPTAFYLCASSSPLRSRQGSNTIYFGEGSWLTVV.

This clone was detected only once. The genes are TRBV13 and TRBJ2-2; 10 positions agree with TRBD2. Trimming at V came to 3 bases and at J to 3 bases, leaving 4 bases not matched to a gene. The germline V gene has CDR1 PRHDT and CDR2 FYEKMQ (reference sequence). The CDR3 contains 16 residues. DNA for the CDR3: TGTGCCAGCAGCTTTGCTAGCGGGGGATACACCGGGGAGCTGTTTTTT. This gives the protein CASSFASGGYTGELFF.

The gene calls are TRBV27 and TRBJ2-7; 7 bases map to TRBD2. CDR3 length: 13 amino acids. Germline values: CDR1 MNHEY, CDR2 SMNVEV (reference sequence). V dropped 6 bases and J dropped 5; count of bases not matched to a gene: 7. The CDR3 sequence: CASSRTSSDEQYF. CDR3 bases: TGTGCCAGCAGCAGGACTAGTAGCGACGAGCAGTACTTC.

The chain recombines TRBV28 with TRBJ1-4; D unresolved. The CDR3 runs 10 residues. The V end was cut by 10 bases, the J end by 9 bases, with 9 bases between. CDR1 and CDR2 from the germline V gene are MDHEN and SYDVKM. CDR3: CATLEKKLFF. CDR3 nucleotides: TGTGCCACCCTTGAGAAAAAACTGTTTTTT.

The chain is built from TRBV5-4 and TRBJ2-7, with TRBD2 matching over 8 bases. V was clipped by 0 bases and J by 2 bases; unmatched bases: 4. Germline V lookup: CDR1 SGHNT, CDR2 YYREEE (reference sequence). CDR3 length: 15 residues. The CDR3 nucleotides are TGTGCCAGCAGCTTGGCGGCTAGCGGGCCCTACGAGCAGTACTTC. Translating gives CASSLAASGPYEQYF.

This chain connects TRBV5-1 to TRBJ2-5, with a weak D call TRBD1 (5 bases). There are 16 residues in the CDR3. The germline CDR1 and CDR2 sequences are SGHRS and YFSETQ. Trimming took 0 bases from V and 3 from J, leaving 15 bases between them. CDR3 sequence: CASSLEGAVSKETQYF. For the CDR3, the DNA is TGCGCCAGCAGCTTGGAAGGGGCAGTAAGCAAAGAGACCCAGTACTTC.

The genes are TRBV5-1 and TRBJ1-1; TRBD1 aligns across 7 bases. The ends lost 2 bases at V and 7 bases at J; junction bases unmatched: 2. This CDR3 contains 12 residues. Germline-derived CDR1 and CDR2 are SGHRS and YFSETQ. The CDR3 reads CASSLHRGEAFF. For the CDR3, the DNA is TGCGCCAGCAGCTTACACAGGGGTGAAGCTTTCTTT.